One and the same sample provided the 28 T cell receptor beta chains below, sequenced in a study of T cell responses to AZD1222 COVID-19 vaccine. The table came from immunoSEQ multiplex PCR; TCRdb's copy has only in-frame clones and leaves some out. The sample lists some 100,000 clones; around nine tenths were seen once. The sequencing used peripheral blood, collected on day 0 of AZD1222 vaccination. Every receptor here comes from an adult in good health.

This clone was detected only once. The chain's CDR3 is CASSQEGNTIYF. The DNA for the CDR3 is TGTGCCAGCAGCCAAGAAGGAAACACCATATATTTT. V and J are TRBV12-3 or TRBV12-4 and TRBJ1-3; unclear D gene. Trimming removed 6 bases from V and 4 bases from J, with 7 bases in between. The CDR3 length is 12 residues.

As DNA, the CDR3 is TGTGCCAGCACCGACAGGCAAGACTTTAACTATGGCTACACCTTC. Amino acid sequence: CASTDRQDFNYGYTF. The V gene is TRBV6-5, the J gene TRBJ1-2; TRBD1 might be the D (6 bases). Germline V gene data show CDR1 as MNHEY and CDR2 as SVGAGI. Trimming removed 7 bases at V and 1 base at J, with 16 bases between. This CDR3 is built from 15 residues.

V usage is TRBV28 and J usage is TRBJ1-3, with D maybe TRBD1 (5 bases). The length of the CDR3 is 14 residues. The germline V and J ends were trimmed by 5 bases and 6 bases, with 14 bases remaining between them. CDR1 is MDHEN and CDR2 is SYDVKM in the germline V gene. CDR3 DNA: TGTGCCAGCAGTAGACCACAGGACAAAAACACCATATATTTT. This encodes CASSRPQDKNTIYF.

This chain connects TRBV19 to TRBJ2-3; D gene uncertain. The length of the CDR3 is 14 residues. The germline CDR1 and CDR2 sequences are LNHDA and SQIVND (reference sequence). V gave up 3 bases and J gave up 0 bases, with 7 bases separating them. CDR3 sequence reads: CASSILGSTDTQYF. CDR3 in DNA: TGTGCCAGTAGTATTCTGGGGAGCACAGATACGCAGTATTTT.

V and J are TRBV11-2 and TRBJ2-1; 8 nucleotides line up with TRBD1. V was pared by 3 bases and J by 0 bases, with 1 base of the junction left unmatched. The CDR3 loop spans 15 amino acids. Germline loops: CDR1 SGHAT, CDR2 FQNNGV. This CDR3 reads CASSFGTGSYNEQFF. The CDR3 DNA reads as TGTGCCAGCAGCTTTGGGACAGGCTCCTACAATGAGCAGTTCTTC.

V gene TRBV6-5 combines with J gene TRBJ2-2, with TRBD2 as a possible D gene (5 bases). The CDR3 length is 14 residues. CDR1 is MNHEY and CDR2 is SVGAGI in the germline V gene. Between the trimmed V and J ends, which lost 6 bases and 1 base, there was a span of 9 bases. This CDR3 reads CASRSSGNTGELFF. The CDR3 nucleotides read TGTGCCAGCAGATCCAGCGGGAACACCGGGGAGCTGTTTTTT.

This clone occurred once. V and J are TRBV19 and TRBJ1-4; 10 positions agree with TRBD1. This CDR3 is built from 15 residues. V was clipped by 3 bases and J by 6 bases; unmatched bases: 4. Germline values: CDR1 LNHDA, CDR2 SQIVND (reference sequence). The CDR3: CASSIPGTGDEKLFF. The DNA of the CDR3 is TGTGCCAGTAGTATCCCCGGGACAGGGGATGAAAAACTGTTTTTT.

The J gene is TRBJ1-2, the V gene TRBV9; 7 nucleotides align to TRBD1. Germline CDR1 and CDR2: SGDLS and YYNGEE. J gave up 7 bases and V 6 bases, and 9 bases lay outside the gene matches. This CDR3 is 13 amino acids long. This chain's CDR3 is CASTPGGNGGYTF. The CDR3 region has the DNA TGTGCCAGCACCCCAGGGGGGAATGGTGGCTACACCTTC.

This chain joins TRBV28 and TRBJ2-1; D is undetermined. With 8 bases removed from V and 0 bases from J, the gap between germline ends came to 11 bases. This CDR3 has 14 residues. Looked up from germline, CDR1 is MDHEN and CDR2 is SYDVKM. The DNA for the CDR3 is TGTGCCAGCGGGCGGTTGAGCTCCTACAATGAGCAGTTCTTC. Its translation is CASGRLSSYNEQFF.

The chain has TRBV19 and TRBJ1-1; tentative D call: TRBD1 (5 bases). This CDR3 is built from 13 residues. Trimming pared 3 bases from V and 4 bases from J, leaving 9 bases between. CDR1 LNHDA and CDR2 SQIVND come from the germline V gene (reference sequence). DNA of the CDR3: TGTGCCAGTAGTATGAAAGGGGTCACTGAAGCTTTCTTT. Translating gives CASSMKGVTEAFF.

On this clone: Sequence at one end of the junction differs from germline and may be a read error. V gene TRBV4-2 combines with J gene TRBJ1-1; 7 bases line up with TRBD1. The CDR3 extends over 12 amino acids. Germline-derived CDR1 and CDR2 are LGHNA and YNFKEQ. The CDR3 region is CASSVEGADAFF. CDR3 nucleotide sequence: TGTGCCAGCAGTGTGGAGGGGGCTGACGCTTTCTTT.

This clone was seen only once. The J gene is TRBJ2-1, the V gene TRBV9; D is possibly TRBD1 or TRBD2 (6 bases each). The CDR3 is 15 residues long. Germline CDR1 reads SGDLS; CDR2 reads YYNGEE. Trimming stripped 2 bases from V and 4 bases from J, with 13 bases between. CDR3 sequence reads: CASSVGRGTYNEQFF. CDR3 DNA: TGTGCCAGCAGCGTGGGAAGGGGGACTTACAATGAGCAGTTCTTC.

This clone was observed a single time. The V and J genes are TRBV2 and TRBJ1-1; tentatively, D is TRBD1 (6 bases). V lost 10 bases and J 5 bases, leaving 17 bases between the germline ends. Germline V gene data show CDR1 as SNHLY and CDR2 as FYNNEI. The CDR3 extends over 13 amino acids. The CDR3 sequence: CATQGGRWTEAFF. DNA for the CDR3: TGTGCCACCCAAGGGGGGAGGTGGACTGAAGCTTTCTTT.

This chain uses TRBV5-6 with TRBJ2-7; D is uncertain. V was pared by 0 bases and J by 0 bases, with 16 bases between. Germline assignment: CDR1 SGHDT and CDR2 YYEEEE. The CDR3 has 17 residues. DNA for the CDR3: TGTGCCAGCAGCTTGGAGAATGCTATCCTTCCCTCCTACGAGCAGTACTTC. It yields the protein CASSLENAILPSYEQYF.

The gene calls are TRBV28 and TRBJ2-7, with TRBD2 as a possible D gene (6 bases). Germline V gives CDR1 MDHEN, CDR2 SYDVKM. The CDR3 is made up of 15 amino acids. V was trimmed by 4 bases and J by 0 bases, leaving 13 bases between them. The CDR3 coding sequence is TGTGCCAGCAGTTCGGAGGGAGTAGGCTCCTACGAGCAGTACTTC. This sequence encodes CASSSEGVGSYEQYF.

The chain combines TRBV6-5 with TRBJ2-7, with a weak D call TRBD1 (5 bases). Trimming cost V 5 bases and J 5 bases, with 13 bases left between them. Looked up from germline, CDR1 is MNHEY and CDR2 is SVGAGI. The CDR3 contains 13 residues. CDR3 region: CASSKRGPNEQYF. DNA for the CDR3: TGTGCCAGCAGTAAAAGGGGTCCCAACGAGCAGTACTTC.

On this clone itself: At the DNA level, this CDR3 is encoded by other sequences in the same sample as well. The chain uses TRBV30 and TRBJ1-6, with TRBD1 matching over 8 bases. V lost 4 bases and J lost 5; bases outside the gene matches: 4. The CDR3 runs to 14 residues. Germline V gene lookup returns CDR1 GTSNPN and CDR2 SVGIG (reference sequence). Here the CDR3 reads CAWIRTGNNSPLHF. CDR3 DNA: TGTGCCTGGATCCGGACAGGGAATAATTCACCCCTCCACTTT.

The CDR3 region is CASSLVARDNEQFF. The CDR3, as DNA: TGCGCCAGCAGCTTGGTAGCCAGGGACAATGAGCAGTTCTTC. The chain couples TRBV5-1 to TRBJ2-1; perhaps TRBD1 as D (5 bases). From germline, CDR1 is SGHRS and CDR2 YFSETQ. The CDR3 length is 14 residues. Trimming removed 0 bases at V and 5 bases at J, with 9 bases between.

The gene calls are TRBV6-5 and TRBJ1-1; D perhaps matches TRBD1 (6 bases). V was cut by 4 bases and J by 0 bases, with 12 bases left in between. Germline V CDR1 and CDR2: MNHEY, SVGAGI. The CDR3 has 15 amino acids. The CDR3 loop is CASSFHQGLNTEAFF. CDR3 nucleotides: TGTGCCAGCAGTTTCCATCAGGGGCTGAACACTGAAGCTTTCTTT.

This clone was observed once. The chain combines TRBV30 with TRBJ1-5; 7 bases line up with TRBD1. V lost 3 bases to trimming and J lost 4 bases; unmatched junction nucleotides: 3. The germline gives CDR1 GTSNPN, CDR2 SVGIG (reference sequence). The CDR3 has 13 residues. This chain's CDR3 is CAWSRQGNQPQHF. CDR3 in DNA: TGTGCCTGGAGCCGACAGGGTAATCAGCCCCAGCATTTT. Filled out from reference TRBV30 and TRBJ1-5, the complete variable domain reads SQTIHQWPATLVQPVGSPLSLECTVEGTSNPNLYWYRQAAGRGLQLLFYSVGIGQISSEVPQNLSASRPQDRQFILSSKKLLLSDSGFYLCAWSRQGNQPQHFGDGTRLSIL.

CDR3 in amino acids: CASSLVTGNYEQYF. CDR3 coding DNA: TGTGCCAGCAGCTTGGTGACAGGGAACTACGAGCAGTACTTC. The chain recombines TRBV5-8 with TRBJ2-7; TRBD1 agrees at 7 bases. CDR3 length: 14 amino acids. The V and J ends lost 0 bases and 3 bases, in that order; junction bases with no gene match: 3. From germline, CDR1 is SGHTS and CDR2 YDEGEE.

The V and J genes are TRBV7-2 and TRBJ2-3; D is unclear. V lost 1 base to trimming and J lost 2 bases, with 7 bases between them. Germline V lookup: CDR1 SGHTA, CDR2 FQGNSA. The CDR3 has 14 residues. This CDR3 is CASSLEGYTDTQYF. The CDR3 DNA reads as TGTGCCAGCAGCTTAGAGGGATACACAGATACGCAGTATTTT.

The rearrangement links TRBV11-2 to TRBJ1-1; unclear D gene. The CDR3 is made up of 13 amino acids. CDR1 is SGHAT, CDR2 FQNNGV, per germline. V lost 5 bases, J lost 1 base, and 8 bases lay in between. CDR3 nucleotide sequence: TGTGCCAGCAGCGCCGGAGCGAACACTGAAGCTTTCTTT. Amino acids: CASSAGANTEAFF.

This clone was seen a single time. The genes are TRBV19 and TRBJ2-1; 9 bases agree with TRBD2. The CDR3 has 15 residues. Germline-derived CDR1 and CDR2 are LNHDA and SQIVND (reference sequence). The junction had 2 bases not matched to a gene; V was cut back by 3 bases and J by 2 bases. In DNA form, the CDR3 reads TGTGCCAGTAGTATCGCGGGGGGGACCTACAATGAGCAGTTCTTC. Protein product: CASSIAGGTYNEQFF.

As concerns this clone: Other DNA sequences in the same sample also yield this CDR3. The rearrangement joins TRBV5-1 to TRBJ1-1, with D unresolved. The CDR3 contains 13 residues. Trimming shortened V by 0 bases and J by 2 bases, and 5 bases separated the two germline ends. CDR1 SGHRS and CDR2 YFSETQ come from the germline V gene. This CDR3 reads CASSLEVNTEAFF. CDR3 coding DNA: TGCGCCAGCAGCTTGGAAGTAAACACTGAAGCTTTCTTT.

This clone was detected once. The chain recombines TRBV7-8 with TRBJ2-2, with D perhaps matching TRBD1 (5 bases). The germline CDR1 and CDR2 sequences are SGHVS and FQNEAQ. This CDR3 is 16 amino acids long. Trimming removed 2 bases at V and 3 bases at J, with 13 bases between. The DNA for the CDR3 is TGTGCCAGCAGCTTAACCCAGGGATTGGACACCGGGGAGCTGTTTTTT. It is translated as CASSLTQGLDTGELFF. Drawing the rest from reference TRBV7-8 and TRBJ2-2, the complete variable domain is GAGVSQSPRYKVAKRGQDVALRCDPISGHVSLFWYQQALGQGPEFLTYFQNEAQLDKSGLPSDRFFAERPEGSVSTLKIQRTQQEDSAVYLCASSLTQGLDTGELFFGEGSRLTVL.

The chain employs TRBV7-9 and TRBJ2-7; TRBD1 matches 7 bases. Per germline, CDR1 SEHNR and CDR2 FQNEAQ (reference sequence). The CDR3 runs to 16 residues. V lost 1 base to trimming and J lost 1 base; unmatched junction nucleotides: 7. CDR3 sequence: CASSLGQGLLSYEQYF. The CDR3 DNA is TGTGCCAGCAGCTTAGGACAGGGCTTATTATCCTACGAGCAGTACTTC.

V gene TRBV14 combines with J gene TRBJ2-7; 9 nucleotides agree with TRBD1. V was pared by 1 base and J by 4 bases, with 11 bases of the junction left unmatched. The germline V gene encodes CDR1 SGHDN and CDR2 FVKESK. This CDR3 has 17 residues. The CDR3 bases are TGTGCCAGCAGCCAAGGAGGAGCGGGACAGGGCTTTTACGAGCAGTACTTC. Its translation is CASSQGGAGQGFYEQYF. Using reference TRBV14 and TRBJ2-7 for the parts outside the CDR3, the full variable domain is EAGVTQFPSHSVIEKGQTVTLRCDPISGHDNLYWYRRVMGKEIKFLLHFVKESKQDESGMPNNRFLAERTGGTYSTLKVQPAELEDSGVYFCASSQGGAGQGFYEQYFGPGTRLTVT.